The T cell receptor (beta chain) described here comes from a study of blood T cell repertoires in COVID-19. TCRdb keeps only in-frame clones here, not all; method: immunoSEQ multiplex PCR. The data hold 85,000 to 100,000 clones, with almost 90% observed a single time. There are 14 residues in the CDR3. V lost 2 bases to trimming and J lost 7 bases; unmatched junction nucleotides: 2. Germline V CDR1 and CDR2: KGHSH, LQKENI. The material sequenced was peripheral blood. This sequence was found in a man aged 45-65 years with COVID-19, enrolled during active disease. The genes are TRBV18 and TRBJ1-6, with TRBD1 identical over 7 bases. CDR3 loop: CASSPTGDNSPLHF. CDR3 in DNA: TGTGCCAGCTCACCAACAGGGGACAATTCACCCCTCCACTTT.